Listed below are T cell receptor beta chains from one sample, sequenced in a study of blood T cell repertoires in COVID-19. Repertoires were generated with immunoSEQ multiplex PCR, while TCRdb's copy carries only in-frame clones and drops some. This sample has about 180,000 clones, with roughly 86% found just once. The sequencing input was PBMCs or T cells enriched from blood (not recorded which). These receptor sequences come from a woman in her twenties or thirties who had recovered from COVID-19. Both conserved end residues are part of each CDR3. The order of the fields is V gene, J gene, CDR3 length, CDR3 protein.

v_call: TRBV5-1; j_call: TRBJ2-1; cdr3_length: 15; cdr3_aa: CASSWGGTSYGEQFF
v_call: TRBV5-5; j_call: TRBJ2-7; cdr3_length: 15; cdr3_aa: CASSLGYSTAYEQYF
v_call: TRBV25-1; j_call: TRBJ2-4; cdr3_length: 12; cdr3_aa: CASSPSGNIQYF
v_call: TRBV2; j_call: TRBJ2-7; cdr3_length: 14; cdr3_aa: CASSQGQGDYEQYF
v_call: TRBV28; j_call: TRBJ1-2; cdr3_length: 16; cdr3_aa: CASRPTPGVRVSGYTF
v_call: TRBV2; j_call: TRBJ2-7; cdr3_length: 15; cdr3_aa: CASRGLAGGPYEQYF
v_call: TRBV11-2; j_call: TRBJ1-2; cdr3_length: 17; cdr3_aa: CASSNPGYRETNYGYTF
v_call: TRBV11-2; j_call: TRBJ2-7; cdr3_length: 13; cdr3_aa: CATSRVQAYEQYF
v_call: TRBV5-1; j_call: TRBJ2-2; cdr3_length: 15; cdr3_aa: CASSLVQLNTGELFF
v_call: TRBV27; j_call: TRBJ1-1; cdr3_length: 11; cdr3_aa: CASSKGAEAFF
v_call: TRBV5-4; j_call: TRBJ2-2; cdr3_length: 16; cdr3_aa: CASSSRLAGYAGELFF
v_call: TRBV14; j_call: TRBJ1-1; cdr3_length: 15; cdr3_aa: CASSQDESYWGRAFF
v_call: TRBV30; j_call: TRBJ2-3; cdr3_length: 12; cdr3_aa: CAWSVIADTQYF
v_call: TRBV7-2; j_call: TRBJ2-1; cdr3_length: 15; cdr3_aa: CASSVGSFVLSEQFF
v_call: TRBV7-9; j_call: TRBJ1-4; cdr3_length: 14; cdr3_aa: CASSSGPGGEKLFF
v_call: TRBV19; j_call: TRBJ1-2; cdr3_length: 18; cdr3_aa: CASSIDQLQGAWNYGYTF
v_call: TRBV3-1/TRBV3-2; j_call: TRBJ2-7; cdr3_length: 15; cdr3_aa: CASSQGGAAGDEQYF
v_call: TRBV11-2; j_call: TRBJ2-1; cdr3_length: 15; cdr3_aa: CASSQDRASYNEQFF
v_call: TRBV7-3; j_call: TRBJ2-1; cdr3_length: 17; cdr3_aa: CASSLTRSSGSRNEQFF
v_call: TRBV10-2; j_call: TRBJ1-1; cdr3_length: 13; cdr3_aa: CASNRDTYTEAFF
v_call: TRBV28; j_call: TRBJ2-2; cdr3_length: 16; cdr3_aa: CASSARGLVLTGELFF
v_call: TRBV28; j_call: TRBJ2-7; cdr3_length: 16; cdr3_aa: CASSSTGTSGSYEQYF
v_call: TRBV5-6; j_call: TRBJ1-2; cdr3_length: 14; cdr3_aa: CASSRGTGHYGYTF
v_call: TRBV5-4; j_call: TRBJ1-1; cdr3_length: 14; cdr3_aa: CASIPGGRGTEAFF
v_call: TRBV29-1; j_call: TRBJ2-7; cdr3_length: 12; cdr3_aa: CSVVSGSGEQYF
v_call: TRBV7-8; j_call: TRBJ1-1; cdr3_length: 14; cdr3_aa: CASSLESTDTEAFF
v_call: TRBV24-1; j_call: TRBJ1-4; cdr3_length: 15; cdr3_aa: CATSEPGPTNEKLFF
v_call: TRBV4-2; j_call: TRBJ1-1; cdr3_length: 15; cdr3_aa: CASSQDGTGNTEAFF
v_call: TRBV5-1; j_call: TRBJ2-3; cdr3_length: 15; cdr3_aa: CASSLLAGGTDTQYF
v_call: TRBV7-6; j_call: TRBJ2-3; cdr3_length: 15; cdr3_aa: CASSLASGYTDTQYF
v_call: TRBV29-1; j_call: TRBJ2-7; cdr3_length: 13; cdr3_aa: CSVVPPDEDEQYF
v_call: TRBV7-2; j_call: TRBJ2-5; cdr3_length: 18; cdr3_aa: CASSPGTSGSLVVETQYF
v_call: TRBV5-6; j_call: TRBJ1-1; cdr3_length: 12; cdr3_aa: CASSFVSTEAFF
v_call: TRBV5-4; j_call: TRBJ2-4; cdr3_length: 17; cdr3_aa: CASSSVTSGSAKNIQYF
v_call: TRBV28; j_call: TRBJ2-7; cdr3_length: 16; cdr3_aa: CASSSPGGGFSYEQYF
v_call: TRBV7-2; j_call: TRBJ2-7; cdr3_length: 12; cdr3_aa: CASSLTSYEQYF
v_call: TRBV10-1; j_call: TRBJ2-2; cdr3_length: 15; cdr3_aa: CASKTGTGSSGELFF
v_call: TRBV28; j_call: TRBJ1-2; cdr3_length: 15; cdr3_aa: CASRGGTGYNYGYTF
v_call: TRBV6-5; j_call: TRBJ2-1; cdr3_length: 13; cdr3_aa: CASSYVAGDEQFF
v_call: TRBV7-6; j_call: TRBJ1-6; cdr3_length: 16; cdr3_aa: CASSLYGGVRRSPLHF
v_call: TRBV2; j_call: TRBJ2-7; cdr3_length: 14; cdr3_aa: CASSSGTGSYEQYF
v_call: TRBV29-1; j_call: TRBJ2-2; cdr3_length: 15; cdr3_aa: CSVVGLAENTGELFF
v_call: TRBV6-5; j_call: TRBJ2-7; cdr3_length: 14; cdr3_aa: CASSFTGSSYEQYF
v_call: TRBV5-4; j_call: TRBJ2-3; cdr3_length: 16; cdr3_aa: CASSFGGRAHTDTQYF
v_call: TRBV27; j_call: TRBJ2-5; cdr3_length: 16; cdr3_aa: CASRPLAGVFYATQYF
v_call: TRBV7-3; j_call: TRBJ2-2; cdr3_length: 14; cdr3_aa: CASSLSTGAGELFF
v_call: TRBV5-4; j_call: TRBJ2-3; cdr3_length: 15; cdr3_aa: CASRLTAGHTDTQYF
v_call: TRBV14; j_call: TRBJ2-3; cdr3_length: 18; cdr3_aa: CASSEGTSGRASTDTQYF
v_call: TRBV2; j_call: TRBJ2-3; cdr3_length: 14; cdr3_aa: CASRAETEADTQYF
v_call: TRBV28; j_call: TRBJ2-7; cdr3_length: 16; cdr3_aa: CASSGIVLAGAYEQYF